These 20 T cell receptor beta chains share one sample of origin, sequenced in a study of blood T cell repertoires in COVID-19. Only in-frame clones appear in the TCRdb table, and some are missing; sequencing was by immunoSEQ multiplex PCR. The repertoire includes roughly 40,000 clones, about four fifths of them detected once, and less than 55% sits in the top ten. Material for sequencing was peripheral blood. These receptors were obtained from a woman at least 80 years old with active or convalescent COVID-19.

The chain links TRBV28 to TRBJ2-7, with D possibly matching TRBD2 (6 bases). The CDR3 extends over 15 amino acids. The V and J ends lost 4 bases and 3 bases respectively, with 16 bases between them. The germline V gene has CDR1 MDHEN and CDR2 SYDVKM. CDR3 sequence (DNA): TGTGCCAGCAGTTCATCTAGCGCTGATCACTACGAGCAGTACTTC. Translation gives CASSSSSADHYEQYF.

The chain employs TRBV6-5 and TRBJ2-7, with a possible D match to TRBD1 (5 bases). CDR3 length: 14 residues. V was shortened by 10 bases and J by 5 bases, with 21 bases between the two germline ends. Germline V gives CDR1 MNHEY, CDR2 SVGAGI. The CDR3 region is CATNLPRESHEQYF. The CDR3 region has the DNA TGTGCCACCAACCTCCCCAGGGAATCCCACGAGCAGTACTTC.

The chain combines TRBV21-1 with TRBJ2-5; the D call in the table, TRBD1, was not verified against the DNA. TRBV21-1 is a recognized pseudogene. This CDR3 is 13 amino acids long. The CDR3 here is CASSRDRVETQYF. CDR3 sequence (DNA): TGTGCCAGCAGCAGAGACAGGGTGGAGACCCAGTACTTC.

This clone was picked up one time. This chain uses TRBV28 with TRBJ1-6, with D possibly TRBD1 on 5 matching bases. Germline CDR1 and CDR2: MDHEN and SYDVKM. V lost 0 bases and J lost 10, with 19 bases in between. CDR3 length equals 17 residues. The CDR3 DNA follows: TGTGCCAGCAGTTTATGGGTGGACATGGCTTCACGATCACCCCTCCACTTT. Translated, it gives CASSLWVDMASRSPLHF.

V usage is TRBV28 and J usage is TRBJ1-2; no definite D call. Germline V gene data show CDR1 as MDHEN and CDR2 as SYDVKM. The CDR3 has 13 amino acids. Trimming left V 7 bases short and J 2 bases short, with 11 bases between. CDR3 loop: CASTARSNYGYTF. CDR3 DNA sequence: TGTGCCAGCACCGCCAGGTCCAACTATGGCTACACCTTC.

This sequence joins TRBV20-1 and TRBJ1-2, with 9 bases that match TRBD1. Per the germline V gene, CDR1 is DFQATT and CDR2 is SNEGSKA (reference sequence). This CDR3 is 13 amino acids long. V shed 3 bases, J shed 6 bases, and the junction held 5 bases outside the gene matches. The CDR3 nucleotides read TGCAGTGCTAGTGGTACAGGGGGCGATGGCTACACCTTC. It codes for CSASGTGGDGYTF.

The rearrangement joins TRBV30 to TRBJ2-3, with 7 bases identical to TRBD2. The CDR3 has 13 residues. CDR1 GTSNPN and CDR2 SVGIG come from the germline V gene (reference sequence). Trimming at V came to 2 bases and at J to 8 bases, leaving 7 bases not matched to a gene. The CDR3 loop reads CAWSRGRAPTQYF. In DNA, the CDR3 is TGTGCCTGGAGTCGGGGGAGGGCCCCTACGCAGTATTTT.

This clone appeared once. The chain has TRBV19 and TRBJ1-5; perhaps TRBD1 as D (5 bases). This CDR3 has 13 residues. Germline lookup yields CDR1 LNHDA and CDR2 SQIVND (reference sequence). Trimming left V 4 bases short and J 4 bases short, with 8 bases between. The CDR3 loop reads CASSTDRNQPQHF. DNA of the CDR3: TGTGCCAGTAGTACCGACAGAAATCAGCCCCAGCATTTT.

J is TRBJ1-6 and V is TRBV18; 7 nucleotides align to TRBD1. Unmatched junction bases numbered 7, after V lost 0 bases and J lost 8 bases. Germline CDR1 reads KGHSH; CDR2 reads LQKENI. The CDR3 is 16 residues long. The CDR3 nucleotides read TGTGCCAGCTCACCACCGGCCGGGACAGATTATTCACCCCTCCACTTT. Residues: CASSPPAGTDYSPLHF.

The genes are TRBV5-1 and TRBJ2-3; a weak D match, TRBD2 (6 bases). Trimming left V 7 bases short and J 0 bases short, with 9 bases between. The CDR3 loop spans 13 amino acids. The germline CDR1 and CDR2 sequences are SGHRS and YFSETQ. The CDR3 sequence is CASHSGSTDTQYF. CDR3 nucleotides: TGCGCCAGCCATAGCGGAAGCACAGATACGCAGTATTTT.

As regards this clone: An end of the junction does not agree with germline; a read error may underlie this. Other DNA sequences in this specimen translate into the identical CDR3. This sequence joins TRBV28 and TRBJ1-2; maybe TRBD1 (6 bases). CDR3 length: 14 residues. The germline CDR1 and CDR2 sequences are MDHEN and SYDVKM. The DNA of the CDR3 is TGTGCCAGCAGTCCCGGGACACCGAACTATGGCTATACCTTC. As protein: CASSPGTPNYGYTF.

The chain employs TRBV19 and TRBJ1-3; D gene ambiguous. The CDR3 runs 17 residues. The ends were cut back, 3 bases at V and 0 bases at J, with 15 bases in the middle. CDR1 and CDR2 (germline): LNHDA, SQIVND (reference sequence). The CDR3 is CASSILSITVSGNTIYF. The CDR3 region has the DNA TGTGCCAGTAGTATCCTGAGCATCACTGTCTCTGGAAACACCATATATTTT.

V gene TRBV7-9 combines with J gene TRBJ1-5; D is ambiguous. With 2 bases removed from V and 5 bases from J, the gap between germline ends came to 7 bases. This CDR3 spans 13 amino acids. Germline V CDR1 and CDR2: SEHNR, FQNEAQ (reference sequence). This chain's CDR3 is CASSLTGDQPQHF. The CDR3 nucleotides are TGTGCCAGCAGCTTAACGGGTGATCAGCCCCAGCATTTT.

The V gene is TRBV6-5, the J gene TRBJ2-5; tentative D call: TRBD1 (6 bases). Germline values: CDR1 MNHEY, CDR2 SVGAGI. This CDR3 region has 15 residues. V was trimmed by 2 bases and J by 2 bases, leaving 12 bases between them. CDR3 DNA sequence: TGTGCCAGCAGTTACGAGCTGGGGGCTCAAGAGACCCAGTACTTC. It translates to CASSYELGAQETQYF.

This chain connects TRBV6-6 to TRBJ2-6, with TRBD1 as a possible D gene (5 bases). Germline CDR1 MNHNY, CDR2 SVGAGI (reference sequence). Trimming removed 8 bases at V and 0 bases at J, with 11 bases between. The CDR3 loop spans 15 amino acids. The CDR3 nucleotides read TGTGCCAGCCATGACAGAAGCTCTGGGGCCAACGTCCTGACTTTC. Protein sequence: CASHDRSSGANVLTF.

The rearrangement uses TRBV19 and TRBJ1-4; D unclear. The CDR3 has 15 residues. V was pared by 5 bases and J by 4 bases, with 14 bases between. Germline V CDR1 and CDR2: LNHDA, SQIVND (reference sequence). In DNA, the CDR3 is TGTGCCAGTAGTGGGCAGAATAGGATTAATGAAAAACTGTTTTTT. This translates into CASSGQNRINEKLFF.

The chain carries TRBV28 and TRBJ1-4, with D unresolved. The V and J ends lost 5 bases and 0 bases respectively, with 10 bases between them. The germline V gene encodes CDR1 MDHEN and CDR2 SYDVKM. The length of the CDR3 is 15 residues. CDR3 nucleotides: TGTGCCAGCAGTCCGCCAGATGCAACTAATGAAAAACTGTTTTTT. Translation: CASSPPDATNEKLFF.

The sample holds a few counts of this clone. This CDR3 is CASIGTGYSNEQFF. In DNA, the CDR3 is TGTGCCAGTATTGGCACGGGTTACTCCAATGAGCAGTTCTTC. The V gene is TRBV19, the J gene TRBJ2-1, with unresolved D. The germline V gene encodes CDR1 LNHDA and CDR2 SQIVND (reference sequence). V lost 7 bases to trimming and J lost 6 bases, with 16 bases between them. There are 14 residues in the CDR3. Filled out from reference TRBV19 and TRBJ2-1, the complete variable domain reads DGGITQSPKYLFRKEGQNVTLSCEQNLNHDAMYWYRQDPGQGLRLIYYSQIVNDFQKGDIAEGYSVSREKKESFPLTVTSAQKNPTAFYLCASIGTGYSNEQFFGPGTRLTVL.

V and J are TRBV19 and TRBJ2-7, with 7 bases aligning to TRBD1. CDR1 is LNHDA and CDR2 is SQIVND in the germline V gene (reference sequence). There are 14 residues in the CDR3. J gave up 3 bases and V 3 bases, and 5 bases lay outside the gene matches. For the CDR3, the DNA is TGTGCCAGTAGTATTAGACAGGGAAACTACGAGCAGTACTTC. It encodes CASSIRQGNYEQYF.

This clone came up a few times. The genes are TRBV5-1 and TRBJ1-2; 9 bases agree with TRBD1. Per germline, CDR1 SGHRS and CDR2 YFSETQ. The CDR3 runs to 13 residues. V lost 4 bases to trimming and J lost 8 bases; unmatched junction nucleotides: 6. The CDR3 loop reads CASSPGQGGGYTF. In DNA, the CDR3 is TGCGCCAGCAGCCCGGGACAGGGTGGGGGCTACACCTTC.